One sample yielded the 9 T cell receptor beta chains listed below, sequenced in a study of cytomegalovirus exposure and HLA in healthy donors. Produced via immunoSEQ multiplex PCR; TCRdb's table is partial and in-frame only. The data show about 250,000 clones, about 88% seen once. Sequencing was carried out using PBMCs. These receptors originate from a man in his late teens or twenties in good health and CMV-seropositive.

The CDR3 DNA follows: TGCGCCAGCAAGGACCCAGGCGGGACTGGAAACACCATATATTTT. Residues: CASKDPGGTGNTIYF. The chain combines TRBV5-1 with TRBJ1-3; D is ambiguous. The CDR3 length is 15 residues. Trimming removed 6 bases from V and 2 bases from J, with 15 bases in between. Germline V CDR1 and CDR2: SGHRS, YFSETQ.

This clone was detected once. This chain joins TRBV28 and TRBJ1-1, with TRBD1 identical over 7 bases. Germline loops: CDR1 MDHEN, CDR2 SYDVKM. CDR3 length: 12 amino acids. With V trimmed by 8 bases and J by 6 bases, 6 bases remained unmatched. CDR3 sequence (DNA): TGTGCCAGCTTCCCACAGGGGTCTGAAGCTTTCTTT. Protein: CASFPQGSEAFF.

The chain has TRBV4-1 and TRBJ2-7; TRBD2 matches 10 bases. The CDR3 runs to 15 residues. Per germline, CDR1 MGHRA and CDR2 YSYEKL. V lost 4 bases to trimming and J lost 5 bases; unmatched junction nucleotides: 8. Written as DNA, the CDR3 is TGCGCCAGCAGCCCTCGGGCAGCGGGAGGGAACGAGCAGTACTTC. Translating gives CASSPRAAGGNEQYF.

This clone was picked up a small number of times. The rearrangement uses TRBV7-9 and TRBJ1-1; D remains unclear. This CDR3 is built from 8 residues. Germline V lookup: CDR1 SEHNR, CDR2 FQNEAQ (reference sequence). V was clipped by 10 bases and J by 11 bases, with 8 bases between them. CDR3 nucleotide sequence: TGTGCCACCAGGCCGGCTTTCTTT. Translating it yields CATRPAFF.

The V and J genes are TRBV4-1 and TRBJ2-7; TRBD1 or TRBD2 may be the D gene (5 bases each). CDR3 size: 15 residues. V shed 1 base and J shed 4 bases, with 14 bases lying between them. Germline V gene data show CDR1 as MGHRA and CDR2 as YSYEKL. The CDR3 is CASSQARGEWYEQYF. In nucleotides, the CDR3 is TGCGCCAGCAGCCAAGCTCGGGGCGAGTGGTACGAGCAGTACTTC.

The chain carries TRBV5-1 and TRBJ2-2; 12 bases map to TRBD2. The length of the CDR3 is 17 residues. The ends lost 4 bases at V and 4 bases at J; junction bases unmatched: 8. Germline CDR1 is SGHRS and CDR2 is YFSETQ. The DNA for the CDR3 is TGCGCCAGCAGCCCGAGAACTAGCGGGAGGTTCACCGGGGAGCTGTTTTTT. Its protein is CASSPRTSGRFTGELFF.

The V call is TRBV28, the J call TRBJ2-7; TRBD1 matches at 10 bases. CDR3 length: 15 amino acids. Germline V lookup: CDR1 MDHEN, CDR2 SYDVKM. The trim removed 10 bases at V and 3 bases at J, leaving 12 bases unmatched. CDR3 in DNA: TGTGCCACCCGCGAAGTGACAGGGGGCAACTACGAGCAGTACTTC. Protein: CATREVTGGNYEQYF.

V is TRBV9 and J is TRBJ2-1; TRBD2 agrees at 10 bases. With 0 bases clipped from V and 6 bases from J, the junction kept 3 bases outside the gene matches. The CDR3 is 15 amino acids. Germline CDR1 and CDR2: SGDLS and YYNGEE. This chain's CDR3 is CASSVASGSVNEQFF. CDR3 bases: TGTGCCAGCAGCGTAGCTAGCGGGAGTGTCAATGAGCAGTTCTTC.

The rearrangement links TRBV6-1 to TRBJ2-7; perhaps TRBD1 as D (5 bases). In germline, CDR1 is MNHNS, CDR2 SASEGT. Between the trimmed V and J ends, which lost 10 bases and 6 bases, there was a span of 16 bases. This CDR3 is built from 12 residues. The CDR3 region is CAIQGIGSEQYF. CDR3 DNA: TGTGCCATCCAGGGTATCGGTTCCGAGCAGTACTTC.